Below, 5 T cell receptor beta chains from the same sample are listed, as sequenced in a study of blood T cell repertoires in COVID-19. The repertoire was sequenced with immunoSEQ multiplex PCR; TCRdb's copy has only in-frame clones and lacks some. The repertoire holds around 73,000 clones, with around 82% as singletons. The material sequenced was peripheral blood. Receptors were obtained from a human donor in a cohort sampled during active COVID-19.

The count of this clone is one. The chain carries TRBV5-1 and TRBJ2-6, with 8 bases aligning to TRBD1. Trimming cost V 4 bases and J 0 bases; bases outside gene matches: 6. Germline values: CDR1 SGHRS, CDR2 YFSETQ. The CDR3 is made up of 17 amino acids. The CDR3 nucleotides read TGCGCCAGCAGCCAGGGGGCGTCGGTCTCTGGGGCCAACGTCCTGACTTTC. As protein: CASSQGASVSGANVLTF.

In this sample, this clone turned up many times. DNA for the CDR3: TGTGCCAGCAGCCAAGATTCGGGAACCGGGGAGCTGTTTTTT. It encodes CASSQDSGTGELFF. V is TRBV4-2 and J is TRBJ2-2, with TRBD2 as a possible D gene (5 bases). The CDR3 has 14 residues. The V and J ends lost 0 bases and 5 bases respectively, with 7 bases between them. Germline CDR1 LGHNA, CDR2 YNFKEQ.

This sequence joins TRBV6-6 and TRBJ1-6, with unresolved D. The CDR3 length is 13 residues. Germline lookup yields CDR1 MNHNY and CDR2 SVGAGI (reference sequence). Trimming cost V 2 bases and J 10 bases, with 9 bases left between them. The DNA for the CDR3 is TGTGCCAGCAGTTACCAGGTTGAATCACCCCTCCACTTT. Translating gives CASSYQVESPLHF.

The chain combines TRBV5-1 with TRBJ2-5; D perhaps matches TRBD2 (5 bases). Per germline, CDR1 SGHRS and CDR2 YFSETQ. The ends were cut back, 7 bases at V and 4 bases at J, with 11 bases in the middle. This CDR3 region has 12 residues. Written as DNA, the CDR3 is TGCGCCAGCTCCGGGGTAGGAGAGACCCAGTACTTC. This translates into CASSGVGETQYF.

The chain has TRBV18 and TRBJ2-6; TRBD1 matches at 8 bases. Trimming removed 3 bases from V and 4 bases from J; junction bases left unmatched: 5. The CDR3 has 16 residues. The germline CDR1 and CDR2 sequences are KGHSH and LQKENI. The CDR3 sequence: CASSPGTGSGANVLTF. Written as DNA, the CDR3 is TGTGCCAGCTCACCCGGGACAGGATCAGGGGCCAACGTCCTGACTTTC.